This TCR beta chain was sequenced in a study of blood T cell repertoires in COVID-19. Study overall: Samples taken during acute and convalescent COVID-19 were collected in the United States, Italy and Spain. The analysed material was cDNA or gDNA that came from T cells, B-cell-depleted T cells, or PBMCs.

Per germline, CDR1 SGHVS and CDR2 FQNEAQ. V shed 5 bases and J 4 bases; nucleotides not matched to a gene: 8. The CDR3 runs to 15 residues. One Seattle source followed patients from active infection through their disease course. Methods used by the authors: Counts of nucleated cells, estimated from reference gene primer amplification, were obtained. The assay was immunoSEQ multiplex PCR, and TCRdb's table has in-frame clones only and misses some. From that table come the V and J calls and clone size; the DNA was used to work out D and trimming. The table records approximately 170,000 clones, approximately 93% of them present only once.

Sequencing was carried out using peripheral blood. This receptor was identified in a woman aged 60-75 years with COVID-19, enrolled during active disease. The V call is TRBV7-8, the J call TRBJ1-1; 9 bases fit TRBD1. The CDR3 nucleotides read TGTGCCAGCAGCGCACGACAGGGGGTCTTCACTGAAGCTTTCTTT. This translates into CASSARQGVFTEAFF.